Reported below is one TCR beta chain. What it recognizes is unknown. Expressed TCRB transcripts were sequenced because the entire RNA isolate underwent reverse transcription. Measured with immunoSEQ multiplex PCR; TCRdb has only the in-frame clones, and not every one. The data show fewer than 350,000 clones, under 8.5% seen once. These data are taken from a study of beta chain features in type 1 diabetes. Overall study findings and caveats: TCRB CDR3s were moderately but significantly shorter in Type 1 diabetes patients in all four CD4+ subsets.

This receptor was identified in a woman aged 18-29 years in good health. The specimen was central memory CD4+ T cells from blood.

This CDR3 reads CASTRADSASSQYF. The CDR3 DNA is TGTGCCAGCACCCGAGCGGACAGCGCCAGTTCGCAGTATTTT. V usage is TRBV7-9 and J usage is TRBJ2-3; maybe TRBD1 (6 bases). The CDR3 loop spans 14 amino acids. CDR1 is SEHNR, CDR2 FQNEAQ, per germline (reference sequence). The V end lost 7 bases, the J end lost 10 bases, and 21 bases lay between the germline ends.